The subject of this entry is one T cell receptor (beta chain). This sample stems from a study of blood T cell repertoires in COVID-19. Study-level background: The United States, Italy and Spain were the sources of the acute and convalescent COVID-19 samples. Sources were T cells, B-cell-depleted T cells, or PBMCs; the material itself was cDNA or gDNA.

Original processing notes: Researchers report that nucleated cell counts were estimated from reference gene primer amplification. Only in-frame clones appear in the TCRdb table, and some are missing; sequencing was by immunoSEQ multiplex PCR. V and J calls and clone size follow that table, whereas D and trimming were derived from the DNA. This table has approximately 100,000 clones, around 89% appearing once. This CDR3 is 17 amino acids long. V shed 1 base and J 5 bases; nucleotides not matched to a gene: 9. The germline CDR1 and CDR2 sequences are SGDLS and YYNGEE. The sample comprised peripheral blood. The rearrangement joins TRBV9 to TRBJ2-2; 9 positions agree with TRBD2. The clonotype originates from a human donor with acute or convalescent COVID-19. The donor label of this sample is uncertain. This chain's CDR3 is CASSVIGGRAGTGELFF. CDR3 sequence (DNA): TGTGCCAGCAGCGTAATAGGCGGGAGGGCCGGAACCGGGGAGCTGTTTTTT.